Shown below are 3 T cell receptor beta chains from a single sample sequenced in a study of blood T cell repertoires in COVID-19. Method: immunoSEQ multiplex PCR; TCRdb's copy keeps in-frame clones and lacks some. Of about 220,000 clones in the sample, approximately 90% were seen once. Input material: peripheral blood. The origin of the receptors is a man aged 25 to 45 who had recovered from COVID-19.

The chain links TRBV30 to TRBJ2-3; the D gene is possibly TRBD1 (5 bases). The CDR3 loop spans 15 amino acids. Germline V gene lookup returns CDR1 GTSNPN and CDR2 SVGIG (reference sequence). V lost 2 bases to trimming and J lost 0 bases, with 12 bases between them. In nucleotides, the CDR3 is TGTGCCTGGAGTCCCGACCGGACAAGCACAGATACGCAGTATTTT. This encodes CAWSPDRTSTDTQYF.

This clone came up once. V and J are TRBV2 and TRBJ1-2; 9 nucleotides match TRBD1. Trimming removed 5 bases from V and 4 bases from J; junction bases left unmatched: 11. Germline assignment: CDR1 SNHLY and CDR2 FYNNEI. The CDR3 sequence is 16 residues long. The CDR3 sequence is CASSPFTGGLSYGYTF. CDR3 nucleotides: TGTGCCAGCAGTCCTTTTACAGGGGGCTTGAGCTATGGCTACACCTTC.

The chain uses TRBV7-2 and TRBJ1-6; 10 bases match TRBD1. CDR1 is SGHTA, CDR2 FQGNSA, per germline. The J segment lost 5 bases and the V segment lost 5 bases, leaving 3 bases of the junction unmatched. CDR3 length: 15 residues. The CDR3 sequence: CASSGQGGDNSPLHF. CDR3 in DNA: TGTGCCAGCAGCGGACAGGGGGGCGATAATTCACCCCTCCACTTT.